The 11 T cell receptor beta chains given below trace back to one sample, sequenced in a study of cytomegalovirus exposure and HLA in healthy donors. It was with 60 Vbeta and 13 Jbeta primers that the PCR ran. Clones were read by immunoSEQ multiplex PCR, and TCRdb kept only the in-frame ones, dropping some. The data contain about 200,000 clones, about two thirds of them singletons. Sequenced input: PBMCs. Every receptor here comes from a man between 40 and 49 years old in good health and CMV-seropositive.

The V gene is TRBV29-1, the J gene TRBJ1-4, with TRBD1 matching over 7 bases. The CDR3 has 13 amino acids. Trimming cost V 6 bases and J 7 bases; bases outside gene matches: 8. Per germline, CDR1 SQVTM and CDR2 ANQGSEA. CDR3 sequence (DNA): TGCAGCGTCTACACCCCAGGGGGTGAAAAACTGTTTTTT. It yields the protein CSVYTPGGEKLFF.

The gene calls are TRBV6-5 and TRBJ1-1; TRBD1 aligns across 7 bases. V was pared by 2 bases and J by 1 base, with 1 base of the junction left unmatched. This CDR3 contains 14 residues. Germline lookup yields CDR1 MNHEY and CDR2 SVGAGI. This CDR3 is CASSYGDRNTEAFF. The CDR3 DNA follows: TGTGCCAGCAGTTACGGGGACAGGAACACTGAAGCTTTCTTT.

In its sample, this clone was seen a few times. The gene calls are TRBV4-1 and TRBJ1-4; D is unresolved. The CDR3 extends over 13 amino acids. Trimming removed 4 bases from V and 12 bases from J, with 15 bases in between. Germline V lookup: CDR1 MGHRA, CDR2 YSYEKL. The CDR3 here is CASSPPDPGELFF. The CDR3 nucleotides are TGCGCCAGCAGCCCCCCGGACCCCGGGGAACTGTTTTTT.

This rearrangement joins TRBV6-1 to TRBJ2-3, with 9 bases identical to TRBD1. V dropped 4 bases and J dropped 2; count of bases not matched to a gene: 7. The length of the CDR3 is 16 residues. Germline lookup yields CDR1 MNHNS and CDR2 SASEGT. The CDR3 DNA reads TGTGCCAGCAGTGTACAGGGGGCTAGGATCACAGATACGCAGTATTTT. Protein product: CASSVQGARITDTQYF.

The CDR3 here is CASSFRRQATEAFF. The CDR3 region has the DNA TGTGCCAGCAGTTTTAGGAGACAGGCCACTGAAGCTTTCTTT. The chain employs TRBV6-5 and TRBJ1-1; possible D gene TRBD1, 6 bases. The V gene's germline CDR1 is MNHEY and CDR2 SVGAGI. V lost 4 bases to trimming and J lost 4 bases, with 13 bases between them. This CDR3 has 14 residues.

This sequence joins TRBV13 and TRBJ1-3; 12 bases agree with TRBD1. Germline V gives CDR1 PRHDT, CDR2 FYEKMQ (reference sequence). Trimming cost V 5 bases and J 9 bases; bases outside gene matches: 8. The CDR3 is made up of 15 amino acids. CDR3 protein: CASSPGTGGLGTIYF. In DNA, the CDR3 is TGTGCCAGCAGCCCTGGGACAGGGGGCTTGGGCACCATATATTTT.

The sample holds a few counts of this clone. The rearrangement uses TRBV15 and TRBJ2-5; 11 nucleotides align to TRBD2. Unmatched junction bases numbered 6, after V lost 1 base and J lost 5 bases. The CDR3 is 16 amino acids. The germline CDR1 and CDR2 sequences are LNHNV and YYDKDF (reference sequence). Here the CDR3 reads CATSRGPGTSGETQYF. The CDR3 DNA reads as TGTGCCACCAGCAGAGGTCCTGGGACTAGCGGTGAGACCCAGTACTTC.

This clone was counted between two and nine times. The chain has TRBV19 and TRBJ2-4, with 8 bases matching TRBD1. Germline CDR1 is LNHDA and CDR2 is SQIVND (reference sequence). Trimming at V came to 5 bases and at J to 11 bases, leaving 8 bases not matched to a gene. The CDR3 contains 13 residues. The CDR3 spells CASSARQGQVQYF. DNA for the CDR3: TGTGCCAGTAGTGCCAGACAGGGGCAGGTTCAGTACTTC.

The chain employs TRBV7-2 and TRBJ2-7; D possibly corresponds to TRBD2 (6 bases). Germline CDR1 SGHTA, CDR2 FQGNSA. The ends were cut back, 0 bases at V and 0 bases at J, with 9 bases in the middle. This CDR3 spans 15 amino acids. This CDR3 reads CASSLAAGSSYEQYF. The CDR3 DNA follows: TGTGCCAGCAGCTTAGCGGCGGGGAGCTCCTACGAGCAGTACTTC.

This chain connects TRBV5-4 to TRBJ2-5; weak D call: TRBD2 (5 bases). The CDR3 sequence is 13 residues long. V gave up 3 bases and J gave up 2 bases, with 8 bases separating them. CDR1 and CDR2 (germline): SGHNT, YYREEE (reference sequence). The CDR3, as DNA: TGTGCCAGCAGCTCGGGATTACAAGAGACCCAGTACTTC. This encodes CASSSGLQETQYF.

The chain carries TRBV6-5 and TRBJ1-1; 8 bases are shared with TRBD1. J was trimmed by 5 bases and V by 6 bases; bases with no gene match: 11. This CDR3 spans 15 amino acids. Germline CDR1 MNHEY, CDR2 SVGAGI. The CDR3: CASRRRQGAETEAFF. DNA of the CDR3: TGTGCCAGCAGACGCCGTCAGGGGGCCGAGACTGAAGCTTTCTTT.